These T cell receptor beta chains were read from a single sample in a study of shared clonotypes between healthy human individuals. Some clones are missing from TCRdb's copy, which holds only in-frame ones; the method was immunoSEQ multiplex PCR. This sample yields 1.5 million to 2.5 million clones, of which around 96% are seen a single time; more than 0.95% belongs to the top ten. The source material was naive CD8+ T cells sorted from blood. The source is a man aged 18-30 years in good health. The CDR3 runs from the conserved cysteine through the conserved F or W. The D gene is left open where the match is weak. Clone size, where shown, is once, few, many, or a class for clones that have expanded.

TRBV7-9	.	.	TRBJ2-3	TGTGCCAGCAGCTCCTGGACTTCCACAGATACGCAGTATTTT	CASSSWTSTDTQYF
TRBV13	once	.	TRBJ1-4	TGTGCCAGCAGCTACGGTAAGGCGGAACTGTTTTTT	CASSYGKAELFF
TRBV5-4	once	.	TRBJ2-3	TGTGCCAGCAGCTTGGACATGCCCACAGATACGCAGTATTTT	CASSLDMPTDTQYF
TRBV6-6	.	TRBD1	TRBJ1-4	TGTGCCAGCAGTCAAGACAGGGCCCATGAAAAACTGTTTTTT	CASSQDRAHEKLFF
TRBV10-3	.	.	TRBJ2-7	TGTGCCATCAGTCCTACAGGGCCCCACGAGCAGTACTTC	CAISPTGPHEQYF
TRBV28	.	.	TRBJ2-7	TGTGCCAGCAGTTTCCGAGGGGGTGGTGGATACGAGCAGTACTTC	CASSFRGGGGYEQYF
TRBV11-2	.	TRBD1	TRBJ2-7	TGTGCCAGCAGCTCAAGGGACAGGTACGAGCAGTACTTC	CASSSRDRYEQYF
TRBV6-5	once	.	TRBJ1-6	TGTGCCAGCAGTTACTCGATCGGGGCTTCACCCCTCCACTTT	CASSYSIGASPLHF
TRBV11-2	.	.	TRBJ2-7	TGTGCCAGCAGCTTAGGGTGGGCAGCCACCTACGAGCAGTACTTC	CASSLGWAATYEQYF
TRBV10-2	.	TRBD2	TRBJ2-3	TGCGCCAGCAGTGTACTAGCGGGAGCAGTAGATACGCAGTATTTT	CASSVLAGAVDTQYF
TRBV29-1	.	TRBD1	TRBJ2-5	TGCAGCGTTCATTACCCGGGACAGGGGGGAGAGACCCAGTACTTC	CSVHYPGQGGETQYF
TRBV29-1	.	.	TRBJ2-3	TGCAGCGTTGTAGATAACACAGATACGCAGTATTTT	CSVVDNTDTQYF
TRBV25-1	once	.	TRBJ2-1	TGTGCCAGCGAAGCATTCTCCTACAATGAGCAGTTCTTC	CASEAFSYNEQFF
TRBV4-3	.	TRBD2	TRBJ2-5	TGCGCCAGCAGCCAAGATCTTGATAGCGGGAGCGGAGAGACCCAGTACTTC	CASSQDLDSGSGETQYF
TRBV12-1	few	.	TRBJ1-2	TGTGCCAGGAAAGTTAACTATGGCTACACCTTC	CARKVNYGYTF
TRBV28	.	.	TRBJ1-2	TGTGCCAGCAGTTTACCCCTTGTCGGGGGCGATGGCTACACCTTC	CASSLPLVGGDGYTF
TRBV27	.	TRBD1	TRBJ1-2	TGTGCCAGCAGCACTACAGGGGGGTATGGCTACACCTTC	CASSTTGGYGYTF
TRBV5-6	.	.	TRBJ2-7	TGTGCCAGCAGCTTGTGGCCGGGTTCCTACGAGCAGTACTTC	CASSLWPGSYEQYF
TRBV6-1	.	.	TRBJ2-5	TGTGCCAGCAGTGCCCCCCCAGGGGGAGGTGAGACCCAGTACTTC	CASSAPPGGGETQYF
TRBV2	.	TRBD2	TRBJ2-3	TGTGCCAGCACGGGACTAGCGGGGGGCCCGGGAAGCACAGATACGCAGTATTTT	CASTGLAGGPGSTDTQYF
TRBV19	.	.	TRBJ2-2	TGTGCCAGTAGTACCCGGACGAACACCGGGGAGCTGTTTTTT	CASSTRTNTGELFF
TRBV6-6	.	.	TRBJ1-2	TGTGCCAGCAGTTACTCGGGTCCCAGGGACAACTATGGCTACACCTTC	CASSYSGPRDNYGYTF
TRBV5-1	.	.	TRBJ2-1	TGCGCCAGCAGCTTAGACATGTCTAATGAGCAGTTCTTC	CASSLDMSNEQFF
TRBV7-9	once	.	TRBJ1-2	TGTGCCAGCAGCTTAGTCGGCAATTCTTTATATGGCTACACCTTC	CASSLVGNSLYGYTF
TRBV9	.	.	TRBJ1-2	TGTGCCAGCAGCGTGGGTCAGGGTACCTATGGCTACACCTTC	CASSVGQGTYGYTF
TRBV2	once	TRBD1	TRBJ2-7	TGTGCCAGCCCTCCTAGTCCGGGGGACAGGGGAGACGAGCAGTACTTC	CASPPSPGDRGDEQYF
TRBV2	.	.	TRBJ2-6	TGTGCCAGCAGTGAACCCTGGACTTTCTCTGGGGCCAACGTCCTGACTTTC	CASSEPWTFSGANVLTF
TRBV7-9	.	.	TRBJ1-1	TGTGCCAGCAGCTTAGAAGGCCAACGCACTGAAGCTTTCTTT	CASSLEGQRTEAFF
TRBV9	.	.	TRBJ2-7	TGTGCCAGCAGCGTAGGTATTAACTCCGAGCAGTACTTC	CASSVGINSEQYF
TRBV6-1	.	TRBD1	TRBJ2-5	TGTGCCAGCAGTGAAGGGACAGGGAGGGAGACCCAGTACTTC	CASSEGTGRETQYF
TRBV5-6	.	.	TRBJ2-1	TGTGCCAGCAGCTTTGTAAATGAGCAGTTCTTC	CASSFVNEQFF
TRBV6-1	.	.	TRBJ1-6	TGTGCCAGCAGTGAAGACGTAGGGTTGCACTCCTATAATTCACCCCTCCACTTT	CASSEDVGLHSYNSPLHF
TRBV2	.	.	TRBJ1-5	TGTGCCAGCACCCCGGCGGGAGGGTTTAGCAATCAGCCCCAGCATTTT	CASTPAGGFSNQPQHF
TRBV14	.	TRBD1	TRBJ1-6	TGTGCCAGCAGCGACATCGGGACAGGGGGCGCAAACGATAGAACCCTCCACTTT	CASSDIGTGGANDRTLHF
TRBV6-6	.	.	TRBJ2-1	TGTGCCAGCAGTTACGGGGTTAACAAGCCTGAGCAGTTCTTC	CASSYGVNKPEQFF